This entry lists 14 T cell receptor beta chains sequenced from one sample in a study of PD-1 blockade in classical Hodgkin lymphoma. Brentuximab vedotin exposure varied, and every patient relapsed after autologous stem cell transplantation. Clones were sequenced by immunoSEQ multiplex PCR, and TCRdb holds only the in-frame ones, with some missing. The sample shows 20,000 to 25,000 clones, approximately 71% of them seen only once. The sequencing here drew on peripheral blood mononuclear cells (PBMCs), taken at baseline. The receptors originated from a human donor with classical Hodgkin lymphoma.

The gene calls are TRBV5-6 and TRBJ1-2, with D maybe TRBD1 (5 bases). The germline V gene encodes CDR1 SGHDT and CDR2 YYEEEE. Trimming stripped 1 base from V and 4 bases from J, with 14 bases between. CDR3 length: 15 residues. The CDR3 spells CASSLRGEWIYGYTF. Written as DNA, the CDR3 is TGTGCCAGCAGCTTGCGGGGCGAGTGGATCTATGGCTACACCTTC. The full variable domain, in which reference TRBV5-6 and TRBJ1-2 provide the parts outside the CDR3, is DAGVTQSPTHLIKTRGQQVTLRCSPKSGHDTVSWYQQALGQGPQFIFQYYEEEERQRGNFPDRFSGHQFPNYSSELNVNALLLGDSALYLCASSLRGEWIYGYTFGSGTRLTVV.

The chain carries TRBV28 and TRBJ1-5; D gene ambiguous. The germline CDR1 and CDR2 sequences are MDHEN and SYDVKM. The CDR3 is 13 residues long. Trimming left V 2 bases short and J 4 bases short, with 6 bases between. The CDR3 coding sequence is TGTGCCAGCAGTTTAGATTGGAATCAGCCCCAGCATTTT. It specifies CASSLDWNQPQHF.

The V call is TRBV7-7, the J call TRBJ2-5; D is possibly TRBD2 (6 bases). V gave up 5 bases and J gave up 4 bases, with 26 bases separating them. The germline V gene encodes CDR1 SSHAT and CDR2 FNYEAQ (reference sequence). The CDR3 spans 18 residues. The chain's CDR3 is CASSRLGRDPQKGETQYF. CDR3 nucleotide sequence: TGTGCCAGCAGCCGATTAGGGCGGGATCCCCAAAAGGGAGAGACCCAGTACTTC.

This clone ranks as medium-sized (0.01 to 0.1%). As DNA, the CDR3 is TGTGCCAGTAGTAGTCGGGGACAGAAACTCAATCAGCCCCAGCATTTT. Amino acids: CASSSRGQKLNQPQHF. This chain links TRBV19 with TRBJ1-5; TRBD1 matches at 7 bases. V lost 4 bases to trimming and J lost 3 bases; unmatched junction nucleotides: 9. CDR1 and CDR2 (germline): LNHDA, SQIVND (reference sequence). The length of the CDR3 is 16 residues.

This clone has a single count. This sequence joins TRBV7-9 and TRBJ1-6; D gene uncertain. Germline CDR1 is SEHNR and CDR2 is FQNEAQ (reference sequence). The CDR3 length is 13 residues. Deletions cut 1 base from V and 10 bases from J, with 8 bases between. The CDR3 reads CASSLVGESPLHF. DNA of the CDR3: TGTGCCAGCAGCTTAGTTGGGGAGTCACCCCTCCACTTT.

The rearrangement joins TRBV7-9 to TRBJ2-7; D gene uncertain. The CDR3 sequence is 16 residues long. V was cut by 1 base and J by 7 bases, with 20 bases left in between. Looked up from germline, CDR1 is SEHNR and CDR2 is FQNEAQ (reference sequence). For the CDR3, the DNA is TGTGCCAGCAGCTTAGAGCAGACAATACGACCGGTAGAGCAGTACTTC. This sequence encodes CASSLEQTIRPVEQYF.

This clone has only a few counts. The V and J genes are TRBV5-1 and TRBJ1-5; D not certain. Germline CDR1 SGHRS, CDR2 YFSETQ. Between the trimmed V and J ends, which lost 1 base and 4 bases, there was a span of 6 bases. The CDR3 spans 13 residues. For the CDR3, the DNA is TGCGCCAGCAGCTTGCGTGAAAATCAGCCCCAGCATTTT. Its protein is CASSLRENQPQHF. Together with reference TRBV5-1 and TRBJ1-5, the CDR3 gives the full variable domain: KAGVTQTPRYLIKTRGQQVTLSCSPISGHRSVSWYQQTPGQGLQFLFEYFSETQRNKGNFPGRFSGRQFSNSRSEMNVSTLELGDSALYLCASSLRENQPQHFGDGTRLSIL.

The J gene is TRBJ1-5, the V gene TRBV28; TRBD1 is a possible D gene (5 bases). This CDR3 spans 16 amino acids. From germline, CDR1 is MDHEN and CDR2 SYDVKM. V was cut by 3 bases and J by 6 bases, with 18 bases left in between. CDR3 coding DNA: TGTGCCAGCAGTTTTTTGGGTAAGGGTGGGGGTCAGCCCCAGCATTTT. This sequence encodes CASSFLGKGGGQPQHF.

CDR3 in DNA: TGTGCCAGCAGTGAAGCAGCAGGGAACTATGGCTACACCTTC. Residues: CASSEAAGNYGYTF. The chain couples TRBV6-1 to TRBJ1-2; D may be TRBD1 (5 bases). The CDR3 is made up of 14 amino acids. The V gene's germline CDR1 is MNHNS and CDR2 SASEGT. Trimming took off 0 bases at V and 2 bases at J, with 7 bases between the two ends.

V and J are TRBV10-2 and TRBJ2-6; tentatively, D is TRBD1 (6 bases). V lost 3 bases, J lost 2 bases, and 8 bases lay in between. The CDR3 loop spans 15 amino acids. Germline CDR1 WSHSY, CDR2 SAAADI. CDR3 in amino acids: CASSDGGTGANVLTF. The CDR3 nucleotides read TGCGCCAGCAGTGATGGGGGCACTGGGGCCAACGTCCTGACTTTC.

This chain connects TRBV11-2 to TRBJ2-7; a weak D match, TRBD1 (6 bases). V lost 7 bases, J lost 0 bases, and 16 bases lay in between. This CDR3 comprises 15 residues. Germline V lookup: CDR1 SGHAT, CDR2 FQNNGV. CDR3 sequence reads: CASTQGWDTSYEQYF. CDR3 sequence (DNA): TGTGCCAGCACCCAGGGATGGGACACCTCCTACGAGCAGTACTTC.

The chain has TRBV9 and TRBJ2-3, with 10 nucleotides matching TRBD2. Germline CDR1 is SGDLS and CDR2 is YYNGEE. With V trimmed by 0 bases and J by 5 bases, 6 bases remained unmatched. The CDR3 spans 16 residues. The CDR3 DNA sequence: TGTGCCAGCAGCGTAGGAGCGGGAGGGCAAAAAGATACGCAGTATTTT. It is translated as CASSVGAGGQKDTQYF.

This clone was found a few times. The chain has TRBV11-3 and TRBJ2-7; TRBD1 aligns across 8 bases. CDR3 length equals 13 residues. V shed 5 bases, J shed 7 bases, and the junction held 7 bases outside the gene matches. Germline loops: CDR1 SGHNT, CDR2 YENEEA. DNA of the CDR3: TGTGCCAGCAGCCCCCAGGGGGCAGGAGAGCAGTACTTC. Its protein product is CASSPQGAGEQYF.

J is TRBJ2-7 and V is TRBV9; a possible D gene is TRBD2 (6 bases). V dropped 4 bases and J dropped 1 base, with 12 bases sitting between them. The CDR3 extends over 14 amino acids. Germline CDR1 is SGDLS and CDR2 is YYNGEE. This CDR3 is CASSRVAVSYEQYF. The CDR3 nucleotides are TGTGCCAGCAGCAGAGTAGCGGTTTCCTACGAGCAGTACTTC.